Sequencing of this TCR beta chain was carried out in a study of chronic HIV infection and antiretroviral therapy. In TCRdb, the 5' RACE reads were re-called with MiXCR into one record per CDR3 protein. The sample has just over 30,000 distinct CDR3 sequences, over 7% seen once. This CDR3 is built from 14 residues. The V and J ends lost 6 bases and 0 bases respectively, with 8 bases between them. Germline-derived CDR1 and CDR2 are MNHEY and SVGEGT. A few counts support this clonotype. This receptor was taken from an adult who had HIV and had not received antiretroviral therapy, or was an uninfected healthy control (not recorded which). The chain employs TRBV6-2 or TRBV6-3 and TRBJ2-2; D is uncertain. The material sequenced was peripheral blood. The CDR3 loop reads CASSRSANTGELFF. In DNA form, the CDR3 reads TGTGCCAGCAGCCGCAGTGCGAACACCGGGGAGCTGTTTTTT.